The 3 T cell receptor beta chains in this list originate from one sample, sequenced in a study of blood T cells in healthy people across ages. Using a J-beta primer mix together with a sample-barcoded 5' primer, a second PCR was run for about 6 to 12 cycles. TCRdb called the 5' RACE reads again in MiXCR, with one record for every CDR3 protein. The repertoire holds a few hundred thousand distinct CDR3 sequences, with 25% to 30% as singletons. The material sequenced was blood. Source of these receptors: a woman in her sixties or seventies in good health.

The J gene is TRBJ2-5, the V gene TRBV3-1; 12 bases line up with TRBD2. TRBJ2-1 explains the end of the DNA better; the J call may be wrong. Germline V gene sequence: CDR1 LGHDT, CDR2 YNNKEL (reference sequence). The CDR3 has 18 residues. The CDR3 loop reads CASSQSQLAGGRGEKQFF. CDR3 DNA sequence: TGTGCCAGCAGCCAGTCTCAACTAGCGGGAGGTCGGGGTGAGAAGCAGTTCTTC.

The J gene is TRBJ1-2, the V gene TRBV6-5; 7 bases line up with TRBD1. This CDR3 has 15 amino acids. The germline V gene encodes CDR1 MNHEY and CDR2 SVGAGI. V was clipped by 0 bases and J by 10 bases; unmatched bases: 11. In DNA, the CDR3 is TGTGCCAGCAGTTACTCCACAGGGGCCGCGGGCCTCTACACCTTC. Its translation: CASSYSTGAAGLYTF.

V gene TRBV7-3 combines with J gene TRBJ1-1, with 8 bases fitting TRBD1. The CDR3 loop spans 13 amino acids. Germline V lookup: CDR1 SGHTA, CDR2 FQGTGA. V gave up 5 bases and J gave up 4 bases; unmatched junction bases: 3. The CDR3 region has the DNA TGTGCCAGCAGCGCCGGACAGGGCACTGAAGCTTTCTTT. Translating gives CASSAGQGTEAFF.